The clone carrying this T cell receptor (beta chain) was detected only a few times. This record belongs to a study of cytomegalovirus exposure and HLA in healthy donors. PCR employed 60 Vbeta and 13 Jbeta primers. Repertoires were generated with immunoSEQ multiplex PCR, while TCRdb's copy carries only in-frame clones and drops some. The sample has more than 150,000 clones; around 85% are singletons. The CDR3 consists of 16 residues. The germline CDR1 and CDR2 sequences are MNHNY and SVGAGI (reference sequence). V lost 7 bases, J lost 2 bases, and 11 bases stayed unmatched. Input material: PBMCs. The rearrangement joins TRBV6-6 to TRBJ1-5, with 7 bases fitting TRBD1. The clonotype originates from a man aged 18 to 30 in good health and CMV-seropositive. CDR3 amino acids: CASISDRDFRNQPQHF. CDR3 in DNA: TGTGCCAGCATTTCAGACAGGGACTTTCGCAATCAGCCCCAGCATTTT.